This passage covers 20 T cell receptor beta chains from one sample sequenced in a study of low-dose radiotherapy and immunotherapy resistance in tumors. Alpha- and beta-chain coverage of first-strand cDNA came from TRAV- and TRBV-specific primers. Amplification of TCRs used a constant-region primer and V-primer adapter for about 19 PCR cycles. TCRdb called the reads again in MiXCR, with one record for every CDR3 protein. The table has about 100,000 distinct CDR3 sequences, around 21% seen once. Time point in this sample: after trial treatment. Regarding treatment: LDRT plus nivolumab, ipilimumab, low-dose cyclophosphamide and aspirin (RACIN trial). The material was PBMCs, obtained after low-dose radiotherapy plus immunotherapy. The receptors originated from a male donor with prostate cancer.

Remarks on this clonotype: The likely explanation is a read error, given a far larger clone one base away. This sequence joins TRBV29-1 and TRBJ2-1; possibly TRBD1 or TRBD2 for D (6 bases each). From germline, CDR1 is SQVTM and CDR2 ANQGSEA. Trimming stripped 4 bases from V and 10 bases from J, with 14 bases between. The CDR3 extends over 12 amino acids. The CDR3 here is CSVAGGSYEQFF. The DNA of the CDR3 is TGCAGCGTTGCCGGGGGCTCCTACGAGCAGTTCTTC.

This clonotype showed up many times. CDR3: CASRQGPSPLHF. The CDR3 coding sequence is TGTGCCAGCAGACAGGGTCCTTCACCCCTCCACTTT. The V and J genes are TRBV27 and TRBJ1-6; maybe TRBD1 (6 bases). Germline assignment: CDR1 MNHEY and CDR2 SMNVEV (reference sequence). V lost 6 bases, J lost 9 bases, and 9 bases lay in between. The CDR3 runs 12 residues.

J is TRBJ2-1 and V is TRBV20-1, with TRBD1 matching over 8 bases. The J segment lost 1 base and the V segment lost 0 bases, leaving 2 bases of the junction unmatched. The CDR3 contains 15 residues. Germline V lookup: CDR1 DFQATT, CDR2 SNEGSKA (reference sequence). The CDR3 sequence is CSARDRTGSYNEQFF. In nucleotides, the CDR3 is TGCAGTGCTAGAGACCGGACAGGGTCCTACAATGAGCAGTTCTTC.

Only one count was recorded for this clonotype. This rearrangement joins TRBV5-6 to TRBJ2-3; 15 bases line up with TRBD2. From germline, CDR1 is SGHDT and CDR2 YYEEEE. The CDR3 consists of 19 residues. V shed 7 bases and J 8 bases; nucleotides not matched to a gene: 20. CDR3 nucleotide sequence: TGTGCCAGCCCTCAGAACCCAGGGACTAGCGGGGGGAGGGTCGGTACGCAGTATTTT. Amino acid sequence: CASPQNPGTSGGRVGTQYF.

In its sample, this clonotype was seen many times. The chain links TRBV20-1 to TRBJ2-5, with TRBD1 matching over 7 bases. The germline V gene encodes CDR1 DFQATT and CDR2 SNEGSKA (reference sequence). The J segment lost 7 bases and the V segment lost 6 bases, leaving 5 bases of the junction unmatched. There are 11 residues in the CDR3. Written as DNA, the CDR3 is TGCAGTGCGCGTAGACAGGGGACCCAGTACTTC. It yields the protein CSARRQGTQYF.

Many counts were recorded for this clonotype. The chain uses TRBV5-4 and TRBJ1-3; no definite D call. V was trimmed by 0 bases and J by 3 bases, leaving 10 bases between them. From germline, CDR1 is SGHNT and CDR2 YYREEE (reference sequence). This CDR3 spans 15 amino acids. The CDR3 is CASSLGREDGNTIYF. In DNA form, the CDR3 reads TGTGCCAGCAGCTTGGGAAGGGAGGATGGAAACACCATATATTTT.

As concerns this clonotype: It may be a read error: a sequence one base away is much more abundant. In this CDR3 the conserved last residue, phenylalanine or tryptophan, is missing, so a read error is likely. The DNA is left out, because the CDR3 cannot be placed on it with certainty; the CDR3 is given as TCRdb lists it. This rearrangement joins TRBV3-1 to TRBJ2-7; no DNA check was done on the table's D call, TRBD1. From germline, CDR1 is LGHDT and CDR2 YNNKEL (reference sequence). The CDR3 totals 11 residues, both ends included. CDR3 amino acids: CASSTGGGTYL.

This clonotype was counted many times. This sequence joins TRBV7-2 and TRBJ2-3; D gene uncertain. V gave up 2 bases and J gave up 2 bases, with 8 bases separating them. This CDR3 has 14 amino acids. Germline CDR1 reads SGHTA; CDR2 reads FQGNSA. CDR3 DNA: TGTGCCAGCAGCTTACAGCGTCTCACAGATACGCAGTATTTT. Amino acids: CASSLQRLTDTQYF.

At least ten counts were recorded for this clonotype. The rearrangement uses TRBV2 and TRBJ2-1; a possible D gene is TRBD2 (6 bases). The CDR3 runs to 15 residues. CDR1 is SNHLY, CDR2 FYNNEI, per germline. Trimming stripped 9 bases from V and 6 bases from J, with 21 bases between. The CDR3 bases are TGTGCCAGGGGGGACCCCGGGGGATTTGGCAATGAGCAGTTCTTC. Translated: CARGDPGGFGNEQFF.

Ten or more counts support this clonotype. The rearrangement uses TRBV24-1 and TRBJ2-1; D not resolved. The CDR3 contains 12 residues. The V gene's germline CDR1 is KGHDR and CDR2 SFDVKD. V was shortened by 6 bases and J by 6 bases, with 8 bases between the two germline ends. In DNA form, the CDR3 reads TGTGCCACCAGTACCTACGGCAATGAGCAGTTCTTC. Its protein product is CATSTYGNEQFF.

At least ten counts were recorded for this clonotype. V gene TRBV27 combines with J gene TRBJ1-3, with 7 nucleotides matching TRBD1. Germline V gives CDR1 MNHEY, CDR2 SMNVEV (reference sequence). The CDR3 contains 15 residues. The V gene end was trimmed by 4 bases and the J gene end by 3 bases; junction bases not matched to a gene: 6. The chain's CDR3 is CASSSGAGGGNTIYF. For the CDR3, the DNA is TGTGCCAGCAGTTCGGGAGCAGGGGGTGGAAACACCATATATTTT.

This clonotype was counted many times. V gene TRBV12-5 combines with J gene TRBJ2-3; D remains ambiguous. V gave up 0 bases and J gave up 0 bases, with 7 bases separating them. CDR3 size: 15 residues. The germline V gene has CDR1 LGHNT and CDR2 FRNRAP. The CDR3 loop is CASGLVLASTDTQYF. Written as DNA, the CDR3 is TGTGCTAGTGGTTTGGTGCTGGCCAGCACAGATACGCAGTATTTT.

This clonotype was counted many times. The chain uses TRBV6-2 or TRBV6-3 and TRBJ2-2; D may match TRBD1 or TRBD2 (6 bases each). V lost 5 bases to trimming and J lost 13 bases, with 14 bases between them. This CDR3 region has 12 residues. The germline V gene encodes CDR1 MNHEY and CDR2 SVGEGT. The CDR3 DNA is TGTGCCAGCAGTGAATACGGGGGCGTGCTGTTTTTT. Translating it yields CASSEYGGVLFF.

The sample holds many counts of this clonotype. The J gene is TRBJ1-2, the V gene TRBV14; a weak D match, TRBD1 (5 bases). Germline V CDR1 and CDR2: SGHDN, FVKESK. The CDR3 contains 12 residues. V was pared by 2 bases and J by 7 bases, with 8 bases between. The CDR3 DNA reads as TGTGCCAGCAGCCAACAGGGTGTTGGCTACACCTTC. Residues: CASSQQGVGYTF. Combining the CDR3 with reference TRBV14 and TRBJ1-2 gives the whole variable domain EAGVTQFPSHSVIEKGQTVTLRCDPISGHDNLYWYRRVMGKEIKFLLHFVKESKQDESGMPNNRFLAERTGGTYSTLKVQPAELEDSGVYFCASSQQGVGYTFGSGTRLTVV.

This clonotype was counted ten times or more. The chain recombines TRBV27 with TRBJ1-4, with TRBD1 matching over 7 bases. The CDR3 has 15 amino acids. V shed 3 bases and J 0 bases; nucleotides not matched to a gene: 1. Germline CDR1 is MNHEY and CDR2 is SMNVEV (reference sequence). The chain's CDR3 is CASSFQGATNEKLFF. The CDR3 nucleotides are TGTGCCAGCAGTTTCCAGGGGGCAACTAATGAAAAACTGTTTTTT.

This clonotype has ten or more counts. The V gene is TRBV6-2 or TRBV6-3, the J gene TRBJ1-1, with a possible D match to TRBD1 (6 bases). The germline CDR1 and CDR2 sequences are MNHEY and SVGEGT. Trimming took 5 bases from V and 3 from J, leaving 7 bases between them. The CDR3 is made up of 12 amino acids. CDR3 sequence (DNA): TGTGCCAGCAGTGCAGGGGACACTGAAGCTTTCTTT. Its translation: CASSAGDTEAFF.

This clonotype was seen at least ten times. The chain uses TRBV30 and TRBJ2-2; D unresolved. CDR3 length: 12 amino acids. V was pared by 4 bases and J by 4 bases, with 7 bases between. The germline V gene encodes CDR1 GTSNPN and CDR2 SVGIG (reference sequence). CDR3 loop: CAWNWGTGELFF. CDR3 DNA sequence: TGTGCCTGGAATTGGGGCACCGGGGAGCTGTTTTTT.

This clonotype was observed at least ten times. The chain combines TRBV5-1 with TRBJ2-1, with D perhaps assigned TRBD1 or TRBD2 (6 bases each). Trimming removed 5 bases at V and 5 bases at J, with 8 bases between. The CDR3 is 12 amino acids. Germline lookup yields CDR1 SGHRS and CDR2 YFSETQ. CDR3 residues: CASRGGNNEQFF. In nucleotides, the CDR3 is TGCGCCAGCAGAGGGGGGAACAATGAGCAGTTCTTC.

Turning to this clonotype: A much bigger clone sits one base away, suggesting this may be a read error. J is TRBJ2-5 and V is TRBV5-1; no definite D call. V was cut by 3 bases and J by 3 bases, with 9 bases left in between. The CDR3 spans 13 residues. Germline V gene data show CDR1 as SGHRS and CDR2 as YFSETQ. The CDR3, as DNA: TGCGCCAGCAGCTCGCAGTCGAAAGAGACCCAGTACTTC. Its translation: CASSSQSKETQYF.

This clonotype was seen repeatedly, ten times or more. The V and J genes are TRBV20-1 and TRBJ2-3; 9 bases map to TRBD2. The CDR3 totals 16 residues. The germline V gene has CDR1 DFQATT and CDR2 SNEGSKA (reference sequence). V lost 3 bases and J lost 6; bases outside the gene matches: 13. DNA for the CDR3: TGCAGTGCTAGGGGGAGCCGCGGGGGGGTTATGGATACGCAGTATTTT. It encodes CSARGSRGGVMDTQYF.